This T cell receptor beta chain is from a study of blood T cell repertoires in COVID-19. Overall study context: Sites in the United States, Italy and Spain provided acute and convalescent COVID-19 samples. PBMCs, B-cell-depleted T cells, or T cells were the source of the cDNA or gDNA that made up the material.

Original processing notes: The assay estimated nucleated cells by amplifying reference gene primers. Sequencing used immunoSEQ multiplex PCR; TCRdb keeps in-frame clones, though not all of them. V, J and clone size were drawn from that table, and D and trimming were deduced from the DNA. The data show roughly 250,000 clones, approximately 86% seen once. The V gene end was trimmed by 3 bases and the J gene end by 2 bases; junction bases not matched to a gene: 11. Germline values: CDR1 SGDLS, CDR2 YYNGEE. This CDR3 region has 17 residues. Sequenced material: peripheral blood. The sequence came from a woman between 25 and 40 years old with acute or convalescent COVID-19. V usage is TRBV9 and J usage is TRBJ2-3; 8 bases fit TRBD2. CDR3 sequence reads: CASSAEASGGATDTQYF. Written as DNA, the CDR3 is TGTGCCAGCAGCGCGGAGGCTTCGGGAGGGGCCACAGATACGCAGTATTTT.